The entry below gives a single TCR beta chain sequence along with its context. The antigen is unknown. The record originates from a study of cytomegalovirus exposure and HLA in healthy donors. The junction had 4 bases not matched to a gene; V was cut back by 6 bases and J by 7 bases. Germline CDR1 reads MNHEY; CDR2 reads SVGAGI. The CDR3 length is 14 residues. Primers for the PCR totalled 60 Vbeta and 13 Jbeta. Generated by immunoSEQ multiplex PCR, the TCRdb table keeps only in-frame clones and is missing some. The sample yields around 190,000 clones, 81% seen once. Study-wide results and limits: Previously analyzed data showed that most TCR beta V segments were productive at a frequency of about 87% or about 30%. Usually a TCR sequence was rare, but some public TCRs were found in many donors.

Sequencing was performed on PBMCs. The V and J genes are TRBV6-5 and TRBJ1-6, with TRBD1 identical over 9 bases. The receptor was derived from a man aged 40-49 years in good health and CMV-seropositive. Written as DNA, the CDR3 is TGTGCCAGCAGGGGACAGGGAGGGAATTCACCCCTCCACTTT. Translated, it gives CASRGQGGNSPLHF.